Each of the 19 T cell receptor beta chains below was sequenced from the same sample in a study of T cells in Graves' hyperthyroidism and ophthalmopathy. RNA transcripts yielded amplified TCR beta CDR3 regions. The HTBI primer set served for first-round RT-PCR of the TCR CDR3. TCRdb re-called the multiplex PCR reads with MiXCR, one entry per CDR3 protein. Of about 760,000 distinct CDR3 sequences listed, under 45% are singletons. The source material was blood. Source of these receptors: a woman aged 40 to 55 with Graves' hyperthyroidism.

This clonotype has ten or more counts. J is TRBJ1-2 and V is TRBV2, with a weak D call TRBD1 (5 bases). Germline CDR1 and CDR2: SNHLY and FYNNEI. The CDR3 extends over 14 amino acids. Trimming left V 3 bases short and J 2 bases short, with 10 bases between. The CDR3, as DNA: TGTGCCAGCAGTGAGGAGGGGCCGAACTATGGCTACACCTTC. It is translated as CASSEEGPNYGYTF.

This rearrangement joins TRBV5-4 to TRBJ2-5, with D perhaps being TRBD1 or TRBD2 (5 bases each). Germline CDR1 is SGHNT and CDR2 is YYREEE (reference sequence). The CDR3 spans 15 residues. V gave up 2 bases and J gave up 2 bases, with 13 bases separating them. The CDR3 nucleotides are TGTGCCAGCAGCTTCGGAATCGGGACGCAAGAGACCCAGTACTTC. This sequence encodes CASSFGIGTQETQYF.

This clonotype was seen once. A much bigger clone sits one base away, suggesting this may be a read error. The chain carries TRBV14 and TRBJ1-5; no clear D gene. The CDR3 length is 13 residues. V shed 6 bases and J shed 1 base, with 7 bases lying between them. Germline lookup yields CDR1 SGHDN and CDR2 FVKESK. CDR3: CASRSWSNQPQHF. CDR3 nucleotide sequence: TGTGCCAGCAGGTCCTGGAGCAATCAGCCCCAGCATTTT.

At least ten counts were recorded for this clonotype. This rearrangement joins TRBV7-9 to TRBJ2-7; weak D call: TRBD1 (6 bases). Germline loops: CDR1 SEHNR, CDR2 FQNEAQ (reference sequence). CDR3 length: 16 amino acids. V was clipped by 3 bases and J by 4 bases, with 19 bases between them. In DNA form, the CDR3 reads TGTGCCAGCAGCTTGGCAACAGGGTGGCCTCCTTACGAGCAGTACTTC. Translating gives CASSLATGWPPYEQYF.

This clonotype appeared many times. This chain joins TRBV7-9 and TRBJ1-2; a weak D match, TRBD1 (5 bases). Trimming shortened V by 4 bases and J by 2 bases, and 14 bases separated the two germline ends. The CDR3 runs 15 residues. CDR1 and CDR2 from the germline V gene are SEHNR and FQNEAQ (reference sequence). CDR3 sequence (DNA): TGTGCCAGCAGCTCGCCCGGGGCCCTAAACTATGGCTACACCTTC. Amino acid sequence: CASSSPGALNYGYTF.

Many counts were recorded for this clonotype. The J gene is TRBJ2-2, the V gene TRBV10-3; no clear D. Germline CDR1 reads ENHRY; CDR2 reads SYGVKD. V shed 6 bases and J shed 3 bases, with 8 bases lying between them. CDR3 length equals 13 residues. CDR3 bases: TGTGCCATCAGCAAAAGGGACACCGGGGAGCTGTTTTTT. This encodes CAISKRDTGELFF.

The V and J genes are TRBV19 and TRBJ1-4, with a weak D call TRBD1 (5 bases). Germline V gene lookup returns CDR1 LNHDA and CDR2 SQIVND (reference sequence). The CDR3 loop spans 17 amino acids. Between the trimmed V and J ends, which lost 0 bases and 6 bases, there was a span of 17 bases. Written as DNA, the CDR3 is TGTGCCAGTAGTATAGATCCCGCGGGGCGATCGGATGAAAAACTGTTTTTT. Residues: CASSIDPAGRSDEKLFF.

The gene calls are TRBV19 and TRBJ1-3, with 7 bases aligning to TRBD1. This CDR3 has 14 amino acids. CDR1 is LNHDA and CDR2 is SQIVND in the germline V gene (reference sequence). Losses at the gene ends were 7 bases for V and 4 bases for J; bases not matched to a gene: 7. CDR3 nucleotides: TGTGCCAGTAACCAGGGGGTATCAGGAAACACCATATATTTT. This translates into CASNQGVSGNTIYF. Together with reference TRBV19 and TRBJ1-3, the CDR3 gives the full variable domain: DGGITQSPKYLFRKEGQNVTLSCEQNLNHDAMYWYRQDPGQGLRLIYYSQIVNDFQKGDIAEGYSVSREKKESFPLTVTSAQKNPTAFYLCASNQGVSGNTIYFGEGSWLTVV.

The gene calls are TRBV20-1 and TRBJ1-3; TRBD1 might be the D (6 bases). The CDR3 spans 15 residues. CDR1 and CDR2 from the germline V gene are DFQATT and SNEGSKA (reference sequence). Trimming left V 0 bases short and J 4 bases short, with 13 bases between. In DNA, the CDR3 is TGCAGTGCTAGAGAACCGGCCACAGGGGGAAACACCATATATTTT. Its translation: CSAREPATGGNTIYF.

Remarks on this clonotype: Because the CDR3 is missing its conserved closing phenylalanine or tryptophan, this is likely a read error. This chain connects TRBV6-5 to TRBJ2-7; no reliable D call. V was clipped by 0 bases and J by 2 bases, with 8 bases between them. The CDR3 consists of 14 residues. Germline CDR1 and CDR2: MNHEY and SVGAGI. DNA of the CDR3: TGTGCCAGCAGTTACTCTCAGAGTCCCTACGAGCAGTACCTC. It yields the protein CASSYSQSPYEQYL.

Notes on this clonotype: The junction departs from germline at one end; a sequencing error may be responsible. This rearrangement joins TRBV7-2 to TRBJ2-7, with D possibly matching TRBD1 (6 bases). There are 16 residues in the CDR3. The germline V gene has CDR1 SGHTA and CDR2 FQGNSA. The DNA for the CDR3 is TGCGCCAGCGGCCAAGAACGAGGGGGAATCTCCTACGAGCAGTACTTC. The encoded protein is CASGQERGGISYEQYF.

Many counts were recorded for this clonotype. The chain couples TRBV10-2 to TRBJ2-7; weak D call: TRBD1 (6 bases). V was cut by 6 bases and J by 4 bases, with 22 bases left in between. Germline CDR1 WSHSY, CDR2 SAAADI. CDR3 length: 16 residues. The CDR3 DNA reads TGCGCCAGCAGCGGGTATTCGGTCCAGGGGCCATACGAGCAGTACTTC. This translates into CASSGYSVQGPYEQYF.

This clonotype was counted once. The chain uses TRBV5-1 and TRBJ1-5; no clear D. V was pared by 5 bases and J by 6 bases, with 18 bases between. CDR1 and CDR2 from the germline V gene are SGHRS and YFSETQ. The CDR3 loop spans 15 amino acids. CDR3 amino acids: CASSSGSEIVQPQHF. CDR3 nucleotide sequence: TGCGCCAGCAGTTCGGGGTCTGAAATCGTTCAGCCCCAGCATTTT.

The chain recombines TRBV7-8 with TRBJ1-6; TRBD1 might be the D (5 bases). This CDR3 contains 14 residues. The V end lost 6 bases, the J end lost 7 bases, and 13 bases lay between the germline ends. The V gene's germline CDR1 is SGHVS and CDR2 FQNEAQ. CDR3 nucleotides: TGTGCCAGCAGTTGGGGGGTCCCGAATTCACCCCTCCACTTT. Its translation: CASSWGVPNSPLHF.

The V call is TRBV6-1, the J call TRBJ1-3, with D unresolved. Between the trimmed V and J ends, which lost 4 bases and 3 bases, there was a span of 7 bases. The germline V gene encodes CDR1 MNHNS and CDR2 SASEGT. The length of the CDR3 is 13 residues. The CDR3 loop is CASSGDFGNTIYF. In DNA form, the CDR3 reads TGTGCCAGCAGTGGAGATTTTGGAAACACCATATATTTT.

In this sample, this clonotype turned up many times. The rearrangement uses TRBV19 and TRBJ1-1, with TRBD1 matching over 8 bases. This CDR3 spans 11 amino acids. From germline, CDR1 is LNHDA and CDR2 SQIVND (reference sequence). With 10 bases clipped from V and 4 bases from J, the junction kept 2 bases outside the gene matches. The CDR3 loop reads CATDRGTEAFF. In nucleotides, the CDR3 is TGTGCCACTGACAGGGGCACTGAAGCTTTCTTT.

This clonotype has just a few counts. V usage is TRBV10-3 and J usage is TRBJ2-7, with D unclear. V lost 7 bases and J 0 bases, leaving 16 bases between the germline ends. This CDR3 is 15 amino acids long. Germline assignment: CDR1 ENHRY and CDR2 SYGVKD. CDR3 DNA: TGTGCCATCAAGAGATACAGAGCACCCTCCTACGAGCAGTACTTC. Translating it yields CAIKRYRAPSYEQYF.

This clonotype has at least ten counts. This rearrangement joins TRBV7-9 to TRBJ2-7, with D unclear. CDR1 is SEHNR and CDR2 is FQNEAQ in the germline V gene (reference sequence). V gave up 3 bases and J gave up 1 base, with 7 bases separating them. The CDR3 runs 13 residues. The CDR3 region is CASSLKASYEQYF. The CDR3 DNA is TGTGCCAGCAGCTTGAAGGCTTCCTACGAGCAGTACTTC.

The rearrangement joins TRBV28 to TRBJ1-4, with a possible D match to TRBD1 (6 bases). V gave up 2 bases and J gave up 7 bases, with 26 bases separating them. This CDR3 is 19 amino acids long. Germline V lookup: CDR1 MDHEN, CDR2 SYDVKM. CDR3 loop: CASSLGIGARGDVGEKLFF. CDR3 nucleotide sequence: TGTGCCAGCAGTTTAGGGATCGGGGCCAGGGGCGACGTCGGTGAAAAACTGTTTTTT.